This record covers a single T cell receptor beta chain. Its antigen is unknown. This sequence may be a read error, since a much larger clone differs from it by one base. This CDR3 is built from 15 residues. CDR1 is WSHSY and CDR2 is SAAADI in the germline V gene. The germline V and J ends were trimmed by 0 bases and 7 bases, with 15 bases remaining between them. The data were taken from a study of post-analysis software for immune sequencing data. Study in general: Included courses were relapsing-remitting and secondary progressive multiple sclerosis; progressive-relapsing multiple sclerosis was also included. General study points: Multiple sclerosis was associated with a significant reduction in normalized Chao1 diversity relative to controls. By F measure, samples from a shared preparation batch strongly co-clustered. Patients showed TRBV5-6, TRBV5-1 and TRBV20-1 among five TRBV segments more frequent than in controls.

Unique molecular identifiers were built into the TCR beta cDNA libraries. T cells numbering roughly 0.95 to 10 million gave rise to around 460,000 cDNA molecules. Via MiXCR, TCRdb re-called the PCR reads, giving one row per CDR3 protein. The data hold about 540,000 distinct CDR3 sequences, with 30% to 40% observed a single time. This TCR came from a girl between 2 and 17 years old with multiple sclerosis. The rearrangement links TRBV10-2 to TRBJ1-2; no firm D call. Sequencing was done on a sample of blood. The CDR3 region has the DNA TGCGCCAGCAGTGAGTCCATGGTGCCTCGGGTTGGCTACACCTTC. Amino acids: CASSESMVPRVGYTF.